The 29 T cell receptor beta chains given below trace back to one sample, sequenced in a study of regulatory T cells in long-lasting Graves disease (dated by TCRdb to the early 2020s). Receptor amplification or capture employed multiplex PCR. For sequencing, an Illumina HiSeq 4000 was employed. CDR3 regions were amplified by Arm-PCR with iRepertoire HTBI primers to construct TCR beta libraries. TCRdb reran the public reads through fastp at Q25 and MiXCR, keeping productive beta chains. Entries that share a CDR3 protein sequence are merged under the most common genes and DNA. The sample table shows about 470,000 distinct CDR3 sequences, and less than 25% are seen once. The leading ten clones occupy about 8.3% of the sample. The time point label, read with the paper, signifies: persistent/refractory GD, antithyroid drugs over 5 years with positive TRAb. For both TCR sequencing and RNA sequencing, RNA was extracted from PBMCs in TRIzol.

This specimen consisted of peripheral blood mononuclear cells (PBMCs), obtained when the disease was refractory, from a patient treated with antithyroid drugs. Receptor source: a female donor with Graves disease.

This clonotype appeared a few times. A junction boundary mismatches the germline segment, possibly from a read error. This chain links TRBV10-3 with TRBJ2-2, with 7 bases that match TRBD1. The CDR3 runs to 14 residues. Germline V gene sequence: CDR1 ENHRY, CDR2 SYGVKD. The CDR3 nucleotides are TGTGCCACCAAGGGGACAGCGAACGCCGGGGAGCTGTTTTTT. It specifies CATKGTANAGELFF.

This clonotype was counted at least ten times. V and J are TRBV3-1 and TRBJ1-1; no reliable D call. The CDR3 is 14 residues long. CDR1 and CDR2 from the germline V gene are LGHDT and YNNKEL (reference sequence). Trimming removed 4 bases at V and 1 base at J, with 10 bases between. CDR3 protein: CASSPLPANTEAFF. CDR3 nucleotides: TGTGCCAGCAGCCCCTTGCCGGCGAACACTGAAGCTTTCTTT.

The chain combines TRBV10-2 with TRBJ2-3; TRBD1 matches 7 bases. The CDR3 spans 14 residues. The germline CDR1 and CDR2 sequences are WSHSY and SAAADI. V lost 7 bases and J lost 4; bases outside the gene matches: 8. The CDR3 loop reads CASTLTGVADTQYF. DNA of the CDR3: TGCGCCAGCACTTTAACAGGGGTAGCAGATACGCAGTATTTT.

This clonotype was observed many times. This chain joins TRBV27 and TRBJ2-2; TRBD2 aligns across 16 bases. This CDR3 region has 17 residues. Trimming cost V 5 bases and J 5 bases; bases outside gene matches: 5. Looked up from germline, CDR1 is MNHEY and CDR2 is SMNVEV (reference sequence). Written as DNA, the CDR3 is TGTGCCAGCAGTCCGGGACTAGCGGGAGGGGGGACCGGGGAGCTGTTTTTT. Amino acid sequence: CASSPGLAGGGTGELFF.

This clonotype was observed many times. Relative to the germline gene, one junction end is altered; a read error may explain this. The chain joins TRBV12-3 or TRBV12-4 to TRBJ2-7, with TRBD1 matching over 10 bases. This CDR3 contains 12 residues. The CDR3 loop is CASRAGQGGFNF. CDR3 bases: TGTGCCAGCAGGGCTGGACAGGGGGGGTTCAACTTC.

This clonotype has a handful of counts. The chain employs TRBV5-1 and TRBJ1-1; D call uncertain. The V end lost 4 bases, the J end lost 1 base, and 17 bases lay between the germline ends. The germline CDR1 and CDR2 sequences are SGHRS and YFSETQ. This CDR3 has 16 residues. CDR3 DNA sequence: TGCGCCAGCAGCGATCCGGCGGGGATAAGGAACACTGAAGCTTTCTTT. Protein product: CASSDPAGIRNTEAFF.

This clonotype showed up many times. This rearrangement joins TRBV7-9 to TRBJ1-2; D may be TRBD1 (5 bases). Trimming removed 6 bases at V and 7 bases at J, with 12 bases between. The CDR3 covers 12 residues. Germline V gives CDR1 SEHNR, CDR2 FQNEAQ (reference sequence). CDR3 region: CASSSGPGGYTF. CDR3 DNA: TGTGCCAGCAGTTCAGGGCCCGGTGGCTACACCTTC.

This chain connects TRBV7-9 to TRBJ2-7; TRBD2 is a possible D gene (6 bases). The CDR3 runs 14 residues. The V end lost 5 bases, the J end lost 5 bases, and 16 bases lay between the germline ends. The V gene's germline CDR1 is SEHNR and CDR2 FQNEAQ (reference sequence). The CDR3 nucleotides are TGTGCCAGCAGCAACGCCGGGCCGGGGGACGAGCAGTACTTC. Encoded protein: CASSNAGPGDEQYF.

Note on this clonotype: In this CDR3 the conserved last residue, phenylalanine or tryptophan, is missing, so a read error is likely. V and J are TRBV2 and TRBJ2-5; TRBD1 is a possible D gene (6 bases). Deletions cut 8 bases from V and 5 bases from J, with 21 bases between. The CDR3 length is 15 residues. Germline CDR1 is SNHLY and CDR2 is FYNNEI. This CDR3 reads CASARLHRDEETQYL. As DNA, the CDR3 is TGTGCCAGCGCCCGGCTCCACAGGGATGAGGAGACCCAGTACCTC.

CDR3 nucleotides: TGTGCCAGCAGCCTCGGGGGGCGGATCTCTGGAAACACCATATATTTT. It translates to CASSLGGRISGNTIYF. The chain uses TRBV27 and TRBJ1-3, with TRBD1 as a possible D gene (6 bases). CDR3 length: 16 amino acids. V gave up 6 bases and J gave up 0 bases, with 15 bases separating them. Germline CDR1 reads MNHEY; CDR2 reads SMNVEV (reference sequence).

There are many counts of this clonotype. The rearrangement joins TRBV6-1 to TRBJ2-4, with 7 positions matching TRBD1. V trimming: 3 bases; J trimming: 0 bases; junction bases outside the gene matches: 5. From germline, CDR1 is MNHNS and CDR2 SASEGT. The CDR3 runs to 16 residues. In DNA, the CDR3 is TGTGCCAGCAGTGAGAACAGGGGTATAGCCAAAAACATTCAGTACTTC. Amino acids: CASSENRGIAKNIQYF.

This clonotype was recorded a few times. This chain uses TRBV3-1 with TRBJ1-2; tentative D call: TRBD1 (5 bases). Germline V gives CDR1 LGHDT, CDR2 YNNKEL (reference sequence). V was pared by 0 bases and J by 8 bases, with 16 bases between. The CDR3 is made up of 15 amino acids. The CDR3 nucleotides read TGTGCCAGCAGCCAAGACCAGGGCCGACGGTTGGGCTACACCTTC. Translating it yields CASSQDQGRRLGYTF. The whole variable domain, filled in from reference TRBV3-1 and TRBJ1-2, reads DTAVSQTPKYLVTQMGNDKSIKCEQNLGHDTMYWYKQDSKKFLKIMFSYNNKELIINETVPNRFSPKSPDKAHLNLHINSLELGDSAVYFCASSQDQGRRLGYTFGSGTRLTVV.

This clonotype was found many times. The chain employs TRBV28 and TRBJ2-5; 8 bases fit TRBD2. Germline V lookup: CDR1 MDHEN, CDR2 SYDVKM. This CDR3 spans 14 amino acids. Unmatched junction bases numbered 5, after V lost 5 bases and J lost 3 bases. As DNA, the CDR3 is TGTGCCAGCAGTCCCGGGACTAGAGAAGAGACCCAGTACTTC. Amino acids: CASSPGTREETQYF.

The rearrangement joins TRBV30 to TRBJ2-5; 7 bases align to TRBD1. Germline values: CDR1 GTSNPN, CDR2 SVGIG (reference sequence). The J segment lost 2 bases and the V segment lost 5 bases, leaving 5 bases of the junction unmatched. The CDR3 runs to 13 residues. Here the CDR3 DNA reads TGTGCCTGGGACCCGGGACAGCAAGAGACCCAGTACTTC. The encoded protein is CAWDPGQQETQYF.

V usage is TRBV5-4 and J usage is TRBJ1-1; 11 bases align to TRBD1. Trimming removed 4 bases from V and 2 bases from J; junction bases left unmatched: 10. The CDR3 sequence is 17 residues long. Germline V gene data show CDR1 as SGHNT and CDR2 as YYREEE (reference sequence). The CDR3 DNA sequence: TGTGCCAGCAGCGCCACGGGACAGGGGGTTGGAAACACTGAAGCTTTCTTT. This sequence encodes CASSATGQGVGNTEAFF. Together with reference TRBV5-4 and TRBJ1-1, the CDR3 gives the full variable domain: ETGVTQSPTHLIKTRGQQVTLRCSSQSGHNTVSWYQQALGQGPQFIFQYYREEENGRGNFPPRFSGLQFPNYSSELNVNALELDDSALYLCASSATGQGVGNTEAFFGQGTRLTVV.

The table lists this clonotype with many counts. The rearrangement joins TRBV6-5 to TRBJ1-2; unclear D gene. Germline V CDR1 and CDR2: MNHEY, SVGAGI. Trimming removed 0 bases from V and 2 bases from J, with 10 bases in between. The CDR3 consists of 15 residues. Here the CDR3 DNA reads TGTGCCAGCAGTTACTCGACCGGGCAAAACTATGGCTACACCTTC. Its translation is CASSYSTGQNYGYTF.

This clonotype showed up many times. The genes are TRBV27 and TRBJ1-1; D not resolved. CDR3 length: 14 amino acids. Deletions cut 5 bases from V and 5 bases from J, with 15 bases between. CDR1 and CDR2 (germline): MNHEY, SMNVEV (reference sequence). CDR3 in amino acids: CASSRTLRGTEAFF. The CDR3 DNA reads TGTGCCAGCAGTCGGACGCTCCGGGGAACTGAAGCTTTCTTT.

This clonotype was found many times. This chain uses TRBV28 with TRBJ2-4; D may match TRBD1 or TRBD2 (6 bases each). V lost 4 bases and J 1 base, leaving 14 bases between the germline ends. This CDR3 contains 16 residues. CDR1 is MDHEN, CDR2 SYDVKM, per germline. The CDR3 reads CASSSPGAGAKNIQYF. In nucleotides, the CDR3 is TGTGCCAGCAGTTCTCCAGGGGCGGGGGCCAAAAACATTCAGTACTTC. Variable domain in full (rest from reference TRBV28 and TRBJ2-4): DVKVTQSSRYLVKRTGEKVFLECVQDMDHENMFWYRQDPGLGLRLIYFSYDVKMKEKGDIPEGYSVSREKKERFSLILESASTNQTSMYLCASSSPGAGAKNIQYFGAGTRLSVL.

The sample holds a few counts of this clonotype. An end of the junction differs from the germline gene, which may be a read error. V is TRBV7-9 and J is TRBJ2-5; 11 bases match TRBD2. The CDR3 length is 13 residues. The germline gives CDR1 SEHNR, CDR2 FQNEAQ (reference sequence). CDR3: CASSLGVSGRADF. CDR3 nucleotide sequence: TGTGCCAGCAGCTTAGGGGTTAGCGGGAGGGCGGACTTC.

This chain links TRBV12-3 or TRBV12-4 with TRBJ1-1; D call uncertain. Trimming removed 8 bases from V and 5 bases from J, with 15 bases in between. The CDR3 totals 13 residues. CDR3 amino acids: CASASAWGTEAFF. CDR3 nucleotides: TGTGCCAGCGCATCAGCATGGGGAACTGAAGCTTTCTTT.

The rearrangement joins TRBV29-1 to TRBJ2-5; 8 bases are a match to TRBD1. This CDR3 spans 12 amino acids. Germline lookup yields CDR1 SQVTM and CDR2 ANQGSEA. V was pared by 8 bases and J by 2 bases, with 4 bases of the junction left unmatched. CDR3 nucleotide sequence: TGCAGCTCACGGACAGGGCAAGAGACCCAGTACTTC. It specifies CSSRTGQETQYF.

This clonotype was counted ten times or more. The chain carries TRBV18 and TRBJ2-7, with a weak D call TRBD2 (5 bases). Germline CDR1 KGHSH, CDR2 LQKENI. V gave up 2 bases and J gave up 4 bases, with 12 bases separating them. The CDR3 is 14 amino acids. CDR3 nucleotide sequence: TGTGCCAGCTCACCAGAGGGAGTGATTTACGAGCAGTACTTC. Translated, it gives CASSPEGVIYEQYF.

Note on this clonotype: A much larger clonotype is one base distant, so this may be a read error. V and J are TRBV12-3 or TRBV12-4 and TRBJ1-1, with D unresolved. The CDR3 contains 13 residues. Here the CDR3 reads CASSWAYNTEALF. In nucleotides, the CDR3 is TGTGCCAGCAGTTGGGCATACAACACTGAAGCTCTCTTT.

This clonotype was observed at least ten times. The chain carries TRBV6-1 and TRBJ2-5, with 8 bases aligning to TRBD2. The CDR3 is 14 residues long. V shed 10 bases, J shed 0 bases, and the junction held 7 bases outside the gene matches. Germline loops: CDR1 MNHNS, CDR2 SASEGT. The CDR3: CAISGIGYQETQYF. DNA of the CDR3: TGTGCCATTAGCGGGATAGGATACCAAGAGACCCAGTACTTC.

This clonotype was seen many times. The genes are TRBV6-2 or TRBV6-3 and TRBJ1-2; D may be TRBD1 (5 bases). Germline V CDR1 and CDR2: MNHEY, SVGEGT. V was shortened by 2 bases and J by 1 base, with 14 bases between the two germline ends. The CDR3 spans 16 residues. The CDR3 region is CASSYTVTAINYGYTF. DNA of the CDR3: TGTGCCAGCAGTTACACTGTGACAGCTATTAACTATGGCTACACCTTC.

Comments on this clonotype: This may be a read error, as it is one base from a much larger clone. The V call is TRBV7-3, the J call TRBJ2-2; the D call may be TRBD1 or TRBD2 (5 bases each). This CDR3 region has 12 residues. Germline CDR1 SGHTA, CDR2 FQGTGA. The CDR3 spells CASSTVPGGLFF. The CDR3 DNA sequence: TGTGCCAGCAGTACAGTTCCTGGGGGGCTGTTTTTT.

The sample holds many counts of this clonotype. J is TRBJ1-4 and V is TRBV11-2; D is possibly TRBD1 (6 bases). Trimming pared 1 base from V and 0 bases from J, leaving 18 bases between. The CDR3 totals 19 residues. CDR1 and CDR2 from the germline V gene are SGHAT and FQNNGV. CDR3 in amino acids: CASSLAFRDTGTTNEKLFF. The CDR3, as DNA: TGTGCCAGCAGCTTAGCGTTCCGGGACACGGGAACAACTAATGAAAAACTGTTTTTT.

This clonotype was found many times. The chain is built from TRBV6-1 and TRBJ2-7; 8 bases match TRBD1. V was clipped by 4 bases and J by 6 bases; unmatched bases: 8. From germline, CDR1 is MNHNS and CDR2 SASEGT. The CDR3 covers 14 residues. The CDR3 protein is CASSASGTGAEQYF. As DNA, the CDR3 is TGTGCCAGCAGTGCCTCCGGGACAGGAGCCGAGCAGTACTTC.

This clonotype was found a few times. The chain employs TRBV29-1 and TRBJ2-5; D may be TRBD1 or TRBD2 (5 bases each). V was clipped by 7 bases and J by 5 bases, with 23 bases between them. CDR1 is SQVTM and CDR2 is ANQGSEA in the germline V gene. This CDR3 spans 15 amino acids. CDR3 amino acids: CSGDHPSGVGETQYF. In DNA, the CDR3 is TGCAGCGGGGACCATCCGTCTGGGGTCGGGGAGACCCAGTACTTC.